The clone carrying this T cell receptor beta chain came up a few times. No antigen is known for it. In building TCR beta libraries, iRepertoire HTBI primers were used together with Arm-PCR of CDR3 regions. Using its own MiXCR run on the multiplex PCR reads, TCRdb lists one record per CDR3 protein. The sample has approximately 400,000 distinct CDR3 sequences, 20% to 25% seen once. Germline V gene data show CDR1 as SGHTS and CDR2 as YDEGEE. J gave up 2 bases and V 0 bases, and 10 bases lay outside the gene matches. This CDR3 comprises 17 residues. The sample is drawn from a study of regulatory T cells in long-lasting Graves disease. General study findings and limits: Persistent disease showed a preference for TRBV28, TRBJ1-2 and TRBJ2-5.

The sample's time point: persistent/refractory GD, antithyroid drugs over 5 years with positive TRAb. RNA isolated from PBMCs was used to make the TCR library. By American Thyroid Association guidelines, Graves' disease was diagnosed in the cohort. Staff drew nine milliliters of peripheral blood into EDTA tubes. The TCR was taken from a female donor with Graves disease. This chain joins TRBV5-8 and TRBJ1-2, with 7 bases that match TRBD1. Material: peripheral blood mononuclear cells (PBMCs), obtained when the disease was refractory, from a patient treated with antithyroid drugs. This chain's CDR3 is CASSLDLGQGGNYGYTF. CDR3 sequence (DNA): TGTGCCAGCAGCTTGGATTTAGGGCAGGGGGGGAACTATGGCTACACCTTC.